These 19 T cell receptor beta chains were all obtained from the same sample, sequenced in a study of cytomegalovirus exposure and HLA in healthy donors listed by TCRdb under 2017. The library relied on the immunoSEQ multiplex PCR assay. The multiplex PCR relied on a mix of 60 forward primers for TCR Vbeta segments and 13 reverse primers for TCR Jbeta segments. TCRdb carries this immuneACCESS record with in-frame sequences only. Its versions omit some clonotypes, under half of them owing to an unresolved V gene in the studies checked, with the rest unexplained. This sample has some 270,000 clones in its table, and around 90% of those were observed once. Jointly, the top ten make up roughly 1.6% of the sample. Sample: PBMCs. The receptor set was obtained from a girl aged 2-10 years in good health and CMV-seronegative.

The chain recombines TRBV7-9 with TRBJ1-1; a possible D gene is TRBD1 (5 bases). The CDR3 length is 13 residues. V lost 3 bases and J 4 bases, leaving 9 bases between the germline ends. CDR1 is SEHNR, CDR2 FQNEAQ, per germline (reference sequence). In DNA form, the CDR3 reads TGTGCCAGCAGCTTCGGGGGTGGCACTGAAGCTTTCTTT. This codes for CASSFGGGTEAFF.

The chain recombines TRBV18 with TRBJ1-5; TRBD1 agrees at 9 bases. With V trimmed by 6 bases and J by 5 bases, 5 bases remained unmatched. The CDR3 has 14 amino acids. Germline V lookup: CDR1 KGHSH, CDR2 LQKENI. CDR3 loop: CASSLQGADQPQHF. In DNA, the CDR3 is TGTGCCAGCTCCCTACAGGGGGCGGATCAGCCCCAGCATTTT.

The chain joins TRBV11-2 to TRBJ2-1, with 8 bases that match TRBD2. J gave up 4 bases and V 4 bases, and 3 bases lay outside the gene matches. Germline CDR1 and CDR2: SGHAT and FQNNGV. The CDR3 spans 14 residues. CDR3 protein: CASSSGLVYNEQFF. CDR3 DNA sequence: TGTGCCAGCAGCTCGGGACTAGTATACAATGAGCAGTTCTTC.

The V gene is TRBV7-9, the J gene TRBJ2-5; 7 nucleotides line up with TRBD1. There are 16 residues in the CDR3. Germline V gene data show CDR1 as SEHNR and CDR2 as FQNEAQ (reference sequence). J gave up 2 bases and V 5 bases, and 11 bases lay outside the gene matches. CDR3 sequence reads: CASSTLGTEKQETQYF. Here the CDR3 DNA reads TGTGCCAGCAGCACACTCGGGACAGAAAAGCAAGAGACCCAGTACTTC. Looking up the rest from reference TRBV7-9 and TRBJ2-5 gives the full variable domain: DTGVSQNPRHKITKRGQNVTFRCDPISEHNRLYWYRQTLGQGPEFLTYFQNEAQLEKSRLLSDRFSAERPKGSFSTLEIQRTEQGDSAMYLCASSTLGTEKQETQYFGPGTRLLVL.

The chain couples TRBV6-5 to TRBJ2-1, with TRBD2 matching 10 bases. V shed 7 bases, J shed 12 bases, and the junction held 9 bases outside the gene matches. CDR3 length: 13 amino acids. Per the germline V gene, CDR1 is MNHEY and CDR2 is SVGAGI. The CDR3 nucleotides are TGTGCCAGCACGGCGGGGCTAGCGGGGGTGCAGTTCTTC. It codes for CASTAGLAGVQFF.

Here the CDR3 reads CASSPYGGSTDTQYF. The CDR3 DNA is TGTGCCAGCAGTCCCTACGGGGGGTCCACAGATACGCAGTATTTT. The V gene is TRBV27, the J gene TRBJ2-3; TRBD2 matches 7 bases. The CDR3 contains 15 residues. Germline CDR1 reads MNHEY; CDR2 reads SMNVEV (reference sequence). V was pared by 5 bases and J by 2 bases, with 7 bases of the junction left unmatched.

The chain has TRBV19 and TRBJ1-1; no clear D gene. Trimming stripped 3 bases from V and 1 base from J, with 15 bases between. Germline lookup yields CDR1 LNHDA and CDR2 SQIVND (reference sequence). This CDR3 spans 16 amino acids. CDR3 in amino acids: CASSMSFSGTNTEAFF. As DNA, the CDR3 is TGTGCCAGTAGTATGTCGTTTTCGGGAACGAACACTGAAGCTTTCTTT.

CDR3 in DNA: TGTGCCAGCACGGGCGGGGGGGCCCGGGATACGCAGTATTTT. This sequence encodes CASTGGGARDTQYF. The rearrangement uses TRBV7-8 and TRBJ2-3, with 9 bases matching TRBD2. Per germline, CDR1 SGHVS and CDR2 FQNEAQ. The CDR3 contains 14 residues. With 7 bases clipped from V and 6 bases from J, the junction kept 8 bases outside the gene matches. Based on the CDR3 plus reference TRBV7-8 and TRBJ2-3, the full variable domain is GAGVSQSPRYKVAKRGQDVALRCDPISGHVSLFWYQQALGQGPEFLTYFQNEAQLDKSGLPSDRFFAERPEGSVSTLKIQRTQQEDSAVYLCASTGGGARDTQYFGPGTRLTVL.

The V and J genes are TRBV15 and TRBJ1-2; TRBD1 matches at 8 bases. The length of the CDR3 is 16 residues. The V segment lost 3 bases and the J segment 6 bases; nucleotides outside the gene matches: 12. Germline assignment: CDR1 LNHNV and CDR2 YYDKDF (reference sequence). Here the CDR3 reads CATSRTPGLTGDGYTF. CDR3 nucleotide sequence: TGTGCCACCAGCAGGACTCCCGGTTTGACAGGGGATGGCTACACCTTC.

CDR3 residues: CAWSRQGALGGYTF. DNA of the CDR3: TGTGCCTGGAGTAGACAGGGGGCCCTGGGTGGCTACACCTTC. The gene calls are TRBV30 and TRBJ1-2; 10 bases agree with TRBD1. The ends lost 2 bases at V and 7 bases at J; junction bases unmatched: 7. The V gene's germline CDR1 is GTSNPN and CDR2 SVGIG (reference sequence). The CDR3 has 14 residues. The whole variable domain, filled in from reference TRBV30 and TRBJ1-2, reads SQTIHQWPATLVQPVGSPLSLECTVEGTSNPNLYWYRQAAGRGLQLLFYSVGIGQISSEVPQNLSASRPQDRQFILSSKKLLLSDSGFYLCAWSRQGALGGYTFGSGTRLTVV.

The chain uses TRBV5-1 and TRBJ2-7, with 7 nucleotides matching TRBD2. V lost 4 bases, J lost 4 bases, and 8 bases stayed unmatched. The CDR3 runs 14 residues. The germline CDR1 and CDR2 sequences are SGHRS and YFSETQ. The CDR3 sequence is CASSEGLTSYEQYF. The DNA of the CDR3 is TGCGCCAGCAGCGAGGGACTAACTTCGTACGAGCAGTACTTC.

The chain employs TRBV9 and TRBJ1-1, with D maybe TRBD1 (6 bases). The CDR3 has 18 amino acids. Germline V gives CDR1 SGDLS, CDR2 YYNGEE. V lost 0 bases and J lost 1, with 19 bases in between. CDR3 nucleotides: TGTGCCAGCAGCGTAGAGGGGGGGTTTTGGGGTTGGAACACTGAAGCTTTCTTT. It is translated as CASSVEGGFWGWNTEAFF.

The chain has TRBV10-3 and TRBJ1-2, with TRBD1 matching over 12 bases. The CDR3 contains 16 residues. Germline V gene lookup returns CDR1 ENHRY and CDR2 SYGVKD. Unmatched junction bases numbered 9, after V lost 6 bases and J lost 4 bases. In nucleotides, the CDR3 is TGTGCCATCAGGCTGGGACAGGGGGCTCAGGTCTATGGCTACACCTTC. This translates into CAIRLGQGAQVYGYTF.

The rearrangement links TRBV15 to TRBJ2-7; 8 bases match TRBD1. The J segment lost 4 bases and the V segment lost 2 bases, leaving 7 bases of the junction unmatched. The CDR3 has 15 residues. In germline, CDR1 is LNHNV, CDR2 YYDKDF (reference sequence). As DNA, the CDR3 is TGTGCCACCAGCAGATATAAACAGGGGGATTACGAGCAGTACTTC. Translated, it gives CATSRYKQGDYEQYF. The complete variable domain, with remaining parts taken from reference TRBV15 and TRBJ2-7, reads DAMVIQNPRYQVTQFGKPVTLSCSQTLNHNVMYWYQQKSSQAPKLLFHYYDKDFNNEADTPDNFQSRRPNTSFCFLDIRSPGLGDTAMYLCATSRYKQGDYEQYFGPGTRLTVT.

CDR3 amino acids: CASGTGLAGGKQFF. In DNA, the CDR3 is TGTGCCAGCGGTACGGGACTAGCGGGAGGGAAGCAGTTCTTC. The rearrangement uses TRBV9 and TRBJ2-1; TRBD2 matches 16 bases. Germline loops: CDR1 SGDLS, CDR2 YYNGEE. The J segment lost 11 bases and the V segment lost 7 bases, leaving 6 bases of the junction unmatched. This CDR3 has 14 residues.

This clone was recorded once. The chain combines TRBV7-4 with TRBJ2-6, with 7 bases that match TRBD2. V was pared by 4 bases and J by 0 bases, with 12 bases of the junction left unmatched. In germline, CDR1 is SGHVT, CDR2 SQSDAQ. CDR3 length: 19 residues. CDR3 protein: CASSSDGQRGISGANVLTF. The CDR3 DNA sequence: TGTGCCAGCAGCTCCGATGGCCAGCGGGGAATCTCTGGGGCCAACGTCCTGACTTTC.

J is TRBJ1-1 and V is TRBV28; the D is unclear. With 8 bases removed from V and 0 bases from J, the gap between germline ends came to 19 bases. The CDR3 loop spans 16 amino acids. Germline CDR1 is MDHEN and CDR2 is SYDVKM. In DNA form, the CDR3 reads TGTGCCAGCGGCGTGATCCTCTGGAGGCTGAACACTGAAGCTTTCTTT. Its protein product is CASGVILWRLNTEAFF.

The rearrangement uses TRBV10-3 and TRBJ2-1, with a tentative D call TRBD2 (5 bases). Trimming removed 5 bases from V and 5 bases from J, with 7 bases in between. This CDR3 has 12 amino acids. The germline CDR1 and CDR2 sequences are ENHRY and SYGVKD. DNA of the CDR3: TGTGCCATCAGTTCACTAGACAATGAGCAGTTCTTC. Its protein is CAISSLDNEQFF.

This clone was counted a few times. This chain connects TRBV19 to TRBJ1-1; 7 bases match TRBD1. The V gene's germline CDR1 is LNHDA and CDR2 SQIVND (reference sequence). Trimming removed 8 bases from V and 4 bases from J; junction bases left unmatched: 4. CDR3 length equals 12 residues. The CDR3 protein is CASWTGSTEAFF. CDR3 sequence (DNA): TGTGCCAGTTGGACAGGTTCCACTGAAGCTTTCTTT.